This is a list of T cell receptor beta chains from one sample in a study of T cells in tumors after PD-1 blockade. Libraries were prepared by immunoSEQ multiplex PCR; TCRdb keeps only in-frame clonotypes and omits some of them. The table lists about 59,000 clones, 80% of them singletons. This material consisted of PBMCs, taken before anti-PD-1 treatment. These receptors were obtained from a human donor with basal cell carcinoma. The CDR3 runs from the conserved cysteine through the conserved F or W. The D gene is left open where the match is weak. Only some rows state a clone size, as once, few, many or a class for expanded clones.

V: TRBV2; D: .; size: .; J: TRBJ2-3; DNA: TGTGCCAGCAATGGACCTTTCACAGATACGCAGTATTTT; CDR3: CASNGPFTDTQYF
V: TRBV5-1; D: TRBD2; size: .; J: TRBJ2-1; DNA: TGCGCCAGCAGCGGGGGGATGCGGGGGAAGTCCTACAATGAGCAGTTCTTC; CDR3: CASSGGMRGKSYNEQFF
V: TRBV19; D: TRBD1; size: .; J: TRBJ1-5; DNA: TGTGCCAGTAGTATCCGTCCCGGGACAGGGGGCGGCGATCAGCCCCAGCATTTT; CDR3: CASSIRPGTGGGDQPQHF
V: TRBV11-3; D: TRBD2; size: .; J: TRBJ2-7; DNA: TGTGCCAGCAGCTCGAGAGCGGGGCTCTCCTACGAGCAGTACTTC; CDR3: CASSSRAGLSYEQYF
V: TRBV2; D: TRBD2; size: .; J: TRBJ2-4; DNA: TGTGCCAGCAGGGATACGGGGGGGCCGGGCATTCAGTACTTC; CDR3: CASRDTGGPGIQYF
V: TRBV28; D: TRBD1; size: .; J: TRBJ1-6; DNA: TGTGCCAGCATGGTACTGACAGGGGTGAATTCACCCCTCCACTTT; CDR3: CASMVLTGVNSPLHF
V: TRBV7-8; D: TRBD1; size: once; J: TRBJ1-1; DNA: TGTGCCAGCAGCTTACGGGACAGGGGTTCGGGCACTGAAGCTTTCTTT; CDR3: CASSLRDRGSGTEAFF
V: TRBV11-3; D: .; size: once; J: TRBJ1-5; DNA: TGTGCCAGCAGCCAGAGGCCCGGTCAGCCCCAGCATTTT; CDR3: CASSQRPGQPQHF
V: TRBV3-1/TRBV3-2; D: TRBD1; size: .; J: TRBJ1-2; DNA: TGTGCCAGCAGCCCTGGGACAGCCAATTCCTATGGCTACACCTTC; CDR3: CASSPGTANSYGYTF
V: TRBV6-5; D: .; size: few; J: TRBJ2-2; DNA: TGTGCCAGCAGCAGGAGGTCGAACACCGGGGAGCTGTTTTTT; CDR3: CASSRRSNTGELFF
V: TRBV3-1/TRBV3-2; D: .; size: few; J: TRBJ2-7; DNA: TGTGCCAGCAGCCAGTCCCAGTACGAGCAGTACTTC; CDR3: CASSQSQYEQYF
V: TRBV5-6; D: TRBD1; size: .; J: TRBJ2-4; DNA: TGTGCCAGCAGCATTACAGGGGTAAACATTCAGTACTTC; CDR3: CASSITGVNIQYF
V: TRBV29-1; D: .; size: .; J: TRBJ1-6; DNA: TGCAGCGTTAGGGAGGGGAATAATTCACCCCTCCACTTT; CDR3: CSVREGNNSPLHF
V: TRBV18; D: TRBD1; size: .; J: TRBJ1-2; DNA: TGTGCCAGCGAAGGACAGGGTGGCTATGGCTACACCTTC; CDR3: CASEGQGGYGYTF
V: TRBV10-2; D: .; size: .; J: TRBJ1-1; DNA: TGCGCCAGCAGTGAGCCCGTCATGAACACTGAAGCTTTCTTT; CDR3: CASSEPVMNTEAFF
V: TRBV5-6; D: .; size: .; J: TRBJ2-7; DNA: TGTGCCAGCAGCCCCCAGCGGGCCTACGAGCAGTACTTC; CDR3: CASSPQRAYEQYF
V: TRBV6-5; D: .; size: large; J: TRBJ1-1; DNA: TGTGCCAGCAGTTCCCTCACGGGACTGAACACTGAAGCTTTCTTT; CDR3: CASSSLTGLNTEAFF
V: TRBV6-5; D: .; size: .; J: TRBJ1-1; DNA: TGTGCCAGCGTGAGGGGCACTGAAGCTTTCTTT; CDR3: CASVRGTEAFF
V: TRBV19; D: TRBD1; size: .; J: TRBJ2-7; DNA: TGTGCCAGTAGTAGGGACAGTCCTGGCGAGCAGTACTTC; CDR3: CASSRDSPGEQYF
V: TRBV11-3; D: TRBD2; size: .; J: TRBJ2-2; DNA: TGTGCCAGCAGCCCGCGCGGGGGGGCGTCATACGGGGAGCTGTTTTTT; CDR3: CASSPRGGASYGELFF
V: TRBV7-9; D: TRBD2; size: .; J: TRBJ2-1; DNA: TGTGCCAGCAGCCCCCTGGGACTAGCGGGGGGCTTCTCCTACAATGAGCAGTTCTTC; CDR3: CASSPLGLAGGFSYNEQFF
V: TRBV20-1; D: .; size: .; J: TRBJ1-2; DNA: TGCAGTGCTCGTGGAGGCGGGTCCTATGGCTACACCTTC; CDR3: CSARGGGSYGYTF
V: TRBV7-2; D: TRBD2; size: few; J: TRBJ2-5; DNA: TGTGCCAGCAGCCGGGGGGTAGTAGAGACCCAGTACTTC; CDR3: CASSRGVVETQYF
V: TRBV2; D: .; size: .; J: TRBJ1-2; DNA: TGTGCCAGCAGGGACCGCGTGGCGTATGGCTACACCTTC; CDR3: CASRDRVAYGYTF
V: TRBV5-6; D: .; size: .; J: TRBJ1-1; DNA: TGTGCCCGCCGCTTGTTTGGGGCGGGGGGCAACACTGAAGCTTTCTTT; CDR3: CARRLFGAGGNTEAFF
V: TRBV9; D: TRBD2; size: .; J: TRBJ2-5; DNA: TGTGCCAGCAGCTCTGCAGCGGGGACCAAGGAGACCCAGTACTTC; CDR3: CASSSAAGTKETQYF
V: TRBV19; D: TRBD1; size: .; J: TRBJ2-2; DNA: TGTGCCAGTAGTTTCGACAGGGTCAACACCGGGGAGCTGTTTTTT; CDR3: CASSFDRVNTGELFF
V: TRBV7-6; D: .; size: .; J: TRBJ2-7; DNA: TGTGCCAGCAGCCCACCCGGACGGGTCTACGAGCAGTACTTC; CDR3: CASSPPGRVYEQYF
V: TRBV6-5; D: .; size: .; J: TRBJ2-3; DNA: TGTGCCTCGTCGGGGAGCGTTAGCACAGATACGCAGTATTTT; CDR3: CASSGSVSTDTQYF
V: TRBV5-1; D: TRBD1; size: .; J: TRBJ1-1; DNA: TGCGCCAGCAGCAGAACAGGGGCCCCTTCTGAAGCTTTCTTT; CDR3: CASSRTGAPSEAFF
V: TRBV27; D: .; size: .; J: TRBJ1-1; DNA: TGTGCCAGCAGGCACCTGACAGTGGCTACTGAAACCATGAACACTGAAGCTTTCTTT; CDR3: CASRHLTVATETMNTEAFF
V: TRBV5-4; D: .; size: .; J: TRBJ2-7; DNA: TGTGCCAGCAGTCCCGGGACAAGATTATACGAGCAGTACTTC; CDR3: CASSPGTRLYEQYF
V: TRBV3-1/TRBV3-2; D: TRBD1; size: .; J: TRBJ1-1; DNA: TGTGCCAGCAGCCGCGGGGACAGGGGGGTCCTGATCGAAGCTTTCTTT; CDR3: CASSRGDRGVLIEAFF
V: TRBV25-1; D: .; size: .; J: TRBJ1-6; DNA: TGTGCCAGCAAGAGCTCCTATAATTCACCCCTCCACTTT; CDR3: CASKSSYNSPLHF